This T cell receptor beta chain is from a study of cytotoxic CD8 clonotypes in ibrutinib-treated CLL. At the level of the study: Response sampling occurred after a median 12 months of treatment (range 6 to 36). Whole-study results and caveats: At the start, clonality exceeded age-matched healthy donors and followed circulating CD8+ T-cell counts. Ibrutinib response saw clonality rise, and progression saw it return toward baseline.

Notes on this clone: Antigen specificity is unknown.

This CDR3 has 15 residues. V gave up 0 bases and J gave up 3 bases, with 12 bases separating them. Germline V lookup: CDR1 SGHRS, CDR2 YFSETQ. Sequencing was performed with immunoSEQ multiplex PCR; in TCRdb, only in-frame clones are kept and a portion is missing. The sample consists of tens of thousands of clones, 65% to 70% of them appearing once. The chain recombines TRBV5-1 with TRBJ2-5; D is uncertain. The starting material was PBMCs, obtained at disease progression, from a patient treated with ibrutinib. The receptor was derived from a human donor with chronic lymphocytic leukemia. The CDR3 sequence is CASSLASAPEETQYF. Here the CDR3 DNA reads TGCGCCAGCAGCTTGGCCTCGGCACCCGAAGAGACCCAGTACTTC.